This T cell receptor beta chain was profiled in a study of T-cell reconstitution after alpha-beta-depleted transplantation in children (dated by TCRdb to 2016 to 2017). In the study overall: T-cell immune reconstitution after TCRalphabeta/CD19-depleted allogeneic hematopoietic cell transplantation in children was quantitatively tracked in the study by means of TCR repertoire profiling. Summary of the overall study and its limitations: About two months after transplant, the apparently early recovery of alphabetaT-cell counts reportedly depended on just several hundred clones that had expanded rapidly and came from non-depleted graft cells. Over subsequent months, a decline in hyperexpanded clone frequencies was noted, and after one year, T-cell counts and TCRbeta diversity were mostly ascribed to newly produced T cells. In some patients, the high TCRbeta diversity seen at day 60 was put down to recipient T cells and intrathymic progenitors that had survived conditioning.

In light of the paper, this sample's treatment or condition label describes: allogeneic hematopoietic cell transplantation with graft depleted of TCRalphabeta T cells and CD19 B cells. TCRalphabeta/CD19-depleted allogeneic hematopoietic cell grafts were given to the transplant recipients, all of whom were children. Library preparation was by PCR. The sequencer was an Illumina HiSeq 2500. Molecular barcoding was employed in the preparation of TCR libraries, with unique molecular identifiers being used to normalize TCRbeta repertoire quantification. The public reads were quality trimmed at Q25 with fastp and then assembled into clones with MiXCR by TCRdb, keeping productive beta chains. Rows are unified per CDR3 protein, each entry keeping the most common DNA and genes. This sample comprises about 440,000 distinct CDR3 sequences, around two fifths of them detected only once. The biggest ten clones account for roughly a quarter of the sample.

The table lists this clonotype with many counts. Its antigen specificity is not known. Base qualities are not recorded, but no much larger clone differs from it by a single base. The germline V end is reduced by 6 bases and the J end by 5 bases; junction bases left unmatched: 7. Taken from cysteine to phenylalanine, the CDR3 has 15 residues. Just the 45-base CDR3 DNA is kept, in frame starting at base 1. The germline V gene sets CDR1 to SNHLY and CDR2 to FYNNEI. This TCR derives from a girl aged 2 to 9 with aplastic anemia, due to receive a stem cell transplant. The specimen was PBMCs, collected before TCRalphabeta/CD19-depleted stem cell transplant. Rearrangement joined TRBV2 to TRBJ2-3; 11 middle bases align to TRBD1. The DNA sequence is as follows: TGTGCCAGCAGCCCGGACAGGGGGCGTGGAGATACGCAGTATTTT. Translated, this is CASSPDRGRGDTQYF.